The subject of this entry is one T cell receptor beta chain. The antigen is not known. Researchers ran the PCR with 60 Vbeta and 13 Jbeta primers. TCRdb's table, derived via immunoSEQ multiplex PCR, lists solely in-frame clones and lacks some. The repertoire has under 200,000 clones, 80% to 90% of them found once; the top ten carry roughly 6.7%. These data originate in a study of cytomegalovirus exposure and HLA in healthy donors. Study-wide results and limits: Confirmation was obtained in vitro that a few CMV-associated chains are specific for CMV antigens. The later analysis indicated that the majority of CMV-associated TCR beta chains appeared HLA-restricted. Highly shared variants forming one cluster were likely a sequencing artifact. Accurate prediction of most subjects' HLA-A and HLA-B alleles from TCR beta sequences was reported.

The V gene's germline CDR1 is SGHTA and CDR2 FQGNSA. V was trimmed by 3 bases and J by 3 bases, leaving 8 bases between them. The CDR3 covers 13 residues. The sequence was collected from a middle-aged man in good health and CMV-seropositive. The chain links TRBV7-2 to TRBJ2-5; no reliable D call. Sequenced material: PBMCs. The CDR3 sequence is CASSFSSKETQYF. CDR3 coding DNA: TGTGCCAGCAGCTTTTCCAGTAAAGAGACCCAGTACTTC. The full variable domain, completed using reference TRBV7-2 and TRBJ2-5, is GAGVSQSPSNKVTEKGKDVELRCDPISGHTALYWYRQSLGQGLEFLIYFQGNSAPDKSGLPSDRFSAERTGGSVSTLTIQRTQQEDSAVYLCASSFSSKETQYFGPGTRLLVL.